This T cell receptor (beta chain) was documented in a study of T cell responses to AZD1222 COVID-19 vaccine. On this clone itself: The antigen remains unidentified.

V lost 6 bases to trimming and J lost 3 bases, with 9 bases between them. The CDR3 has 13 residues. Looked up from germline, CDR1 is SGHVS and CDR2 is FNYEAQ. The assay was immunoSEQ multiplex PCR, and TCRdb's table has in-frame clones only and misses some. The sample has 130,000 or so clones, approximately 94% seen once; the top ten hold roughly 7%. Overall study findings and caveats: Clonal diversity was possibly underestimated, and the donors were mostly white British, with more females. Repertoire sampling happened only post peak T cell response. Elevations in Spike-specific TCR breadth and depth followed administration of two AZD1222 doses. Baseline serostatus was positive in only a handful of AZD1222 recipients.

The source is an adult in good health. The material sequenced was peripheral blood, taken on day 0 of AZD1222 vaccination. The chain recombines TRBV7-6 with TRBJ2-1, with D tentatively TRBD2 (5 bases). This CDR3 is CASRPGGYNEQFF. The CDR3 region has the DNA TGTGCCAGCAGACCAGGAGGCTACAATGAGCAGTTCTTC.